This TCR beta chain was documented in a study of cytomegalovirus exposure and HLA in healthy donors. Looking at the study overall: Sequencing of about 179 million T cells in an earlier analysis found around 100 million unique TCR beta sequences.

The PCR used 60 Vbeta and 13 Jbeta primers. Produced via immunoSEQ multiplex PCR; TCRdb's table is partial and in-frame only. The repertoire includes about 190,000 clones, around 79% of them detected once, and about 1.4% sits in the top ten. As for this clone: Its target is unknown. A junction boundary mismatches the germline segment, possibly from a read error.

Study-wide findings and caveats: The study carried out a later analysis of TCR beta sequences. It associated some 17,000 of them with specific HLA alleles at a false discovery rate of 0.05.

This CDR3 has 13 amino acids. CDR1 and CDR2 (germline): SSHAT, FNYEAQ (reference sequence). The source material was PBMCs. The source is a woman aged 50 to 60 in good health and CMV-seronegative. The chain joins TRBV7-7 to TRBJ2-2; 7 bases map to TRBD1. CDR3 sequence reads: CASSSTGAGELFF. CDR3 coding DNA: TGTGCTAGCAGCTCCACAGGGGCCGGGGAGCTGTTTTTT.